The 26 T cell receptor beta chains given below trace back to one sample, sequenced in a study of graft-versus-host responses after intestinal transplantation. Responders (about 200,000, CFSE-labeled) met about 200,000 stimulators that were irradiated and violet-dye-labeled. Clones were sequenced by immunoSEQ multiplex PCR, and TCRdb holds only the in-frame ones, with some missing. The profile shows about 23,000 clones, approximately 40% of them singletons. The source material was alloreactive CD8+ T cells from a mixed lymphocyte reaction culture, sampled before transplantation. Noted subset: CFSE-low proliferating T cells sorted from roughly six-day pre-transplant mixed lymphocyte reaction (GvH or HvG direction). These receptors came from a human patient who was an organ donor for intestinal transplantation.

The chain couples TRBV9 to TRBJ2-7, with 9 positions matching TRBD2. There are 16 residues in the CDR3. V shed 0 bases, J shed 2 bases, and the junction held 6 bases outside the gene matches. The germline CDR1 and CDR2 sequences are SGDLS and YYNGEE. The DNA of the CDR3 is TGTGCCAGCAGCGTAGTTCCTAGCGGGAATACCTACGAGCAGTACTTC. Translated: CASSVVPSGNTYEQYF.

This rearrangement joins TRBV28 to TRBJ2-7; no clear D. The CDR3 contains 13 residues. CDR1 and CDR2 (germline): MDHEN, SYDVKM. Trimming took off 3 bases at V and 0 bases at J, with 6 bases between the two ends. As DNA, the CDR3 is TGTGCCAGCAGTTTTGATAGCTCCTACGAGCAGTACTTC. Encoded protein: CASSFDSSYEQYF. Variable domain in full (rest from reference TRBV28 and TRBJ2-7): DVKVTQSSRYLVKRTGEKVFLECVQDMDHENMFWYRQDPGLGLRLIYFSYDVKMKEKGDIPEGYSVSREKKERFSLILESASTNQTSMYLCASSFDSSYEQYFGPGTRLTVT.

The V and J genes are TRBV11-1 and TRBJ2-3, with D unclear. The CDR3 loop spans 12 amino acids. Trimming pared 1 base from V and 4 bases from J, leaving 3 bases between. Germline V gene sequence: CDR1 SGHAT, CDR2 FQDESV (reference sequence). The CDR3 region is CASSLEPDTQYF. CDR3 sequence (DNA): TGTGCCAGCAGCTTAGAGCCAGATACGCAGTATTTT.

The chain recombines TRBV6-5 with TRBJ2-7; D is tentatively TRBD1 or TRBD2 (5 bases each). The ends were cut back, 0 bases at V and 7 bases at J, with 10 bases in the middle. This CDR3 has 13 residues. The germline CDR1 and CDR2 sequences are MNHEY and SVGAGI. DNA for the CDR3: TGTGCCAGCAGTTACTCGTTCAGGGAGGAGCAGTACTTC. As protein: CASSYSFREEQYF.

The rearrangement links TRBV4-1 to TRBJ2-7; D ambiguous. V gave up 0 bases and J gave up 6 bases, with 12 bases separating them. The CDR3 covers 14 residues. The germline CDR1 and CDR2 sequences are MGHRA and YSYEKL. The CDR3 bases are TGCGCCAGCAGCCAAGAGGCTCTGTGGTCCGAGCAGTACTTC. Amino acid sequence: CASSQEALWSEQYF.

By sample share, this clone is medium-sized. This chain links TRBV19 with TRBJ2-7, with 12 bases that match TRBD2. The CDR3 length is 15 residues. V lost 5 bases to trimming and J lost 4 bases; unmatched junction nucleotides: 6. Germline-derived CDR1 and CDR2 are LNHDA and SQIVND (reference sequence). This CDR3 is CASSASSGRGYEQYF. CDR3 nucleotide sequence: TGTGCCAGTAGTGCATCTAGCGGGAGGGGATACGAGCAGTACTTC. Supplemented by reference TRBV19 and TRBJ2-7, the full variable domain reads DGGITQSPKYLFRKEGQNVTLSCEQNLNHDAMYWYRQDPGQGLRLIYYSQIVNDFQKGDIAEGYSVSREKKESFPLTVTSAQKNPTAFYLCASSASSGRGYEQYFGPGTRLTVT.

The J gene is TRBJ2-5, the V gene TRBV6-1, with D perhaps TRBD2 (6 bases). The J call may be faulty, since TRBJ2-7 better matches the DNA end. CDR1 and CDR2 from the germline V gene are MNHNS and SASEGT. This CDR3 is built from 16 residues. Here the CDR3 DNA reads TGTGCCAGCAGTGAAGCGTGGGACTTCCTTAGGAACGAGCAGTACTTC. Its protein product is CASSEAWDFLRNEQYF.

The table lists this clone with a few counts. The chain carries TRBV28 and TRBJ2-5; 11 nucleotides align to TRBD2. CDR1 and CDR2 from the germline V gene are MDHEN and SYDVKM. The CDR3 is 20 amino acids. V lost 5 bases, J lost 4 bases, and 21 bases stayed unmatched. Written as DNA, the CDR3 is TGTGCCAGCAGTCCTGGGGGGGTACTAGCGGGAGTAGGTCGTCCAGAGACCCAGTACTTC. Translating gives CASSPGGVLAGVGRPETQYF.

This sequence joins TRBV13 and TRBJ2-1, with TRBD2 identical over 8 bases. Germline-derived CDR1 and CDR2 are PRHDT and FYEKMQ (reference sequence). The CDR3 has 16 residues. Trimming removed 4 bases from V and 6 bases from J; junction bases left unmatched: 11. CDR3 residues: CASSSQSGRGFNEQFF. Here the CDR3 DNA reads TGTGCCAGCAGCTCCCAAAGCGGGAGAGGTTTCAATGAGCAGTTCTTC. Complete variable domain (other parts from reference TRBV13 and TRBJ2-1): AAGVIQSPRHLIKEKRETATLKCYPIPRHDTVYWYQQGPGQDPQFLISFYEKMQSDKGSIPDRFSAQQFSDYHSELNMSSLELGDSALYFCASSSQSGRGFNEQFFGPGTRLTVL.

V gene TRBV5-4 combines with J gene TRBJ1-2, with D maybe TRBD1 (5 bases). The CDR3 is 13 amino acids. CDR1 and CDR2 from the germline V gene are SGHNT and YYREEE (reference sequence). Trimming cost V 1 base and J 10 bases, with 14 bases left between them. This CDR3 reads CASSLSFGGDYTF. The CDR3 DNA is TGTGCCAGCAGCTTGTCATTCGGGGGAGACTACACCTTC.

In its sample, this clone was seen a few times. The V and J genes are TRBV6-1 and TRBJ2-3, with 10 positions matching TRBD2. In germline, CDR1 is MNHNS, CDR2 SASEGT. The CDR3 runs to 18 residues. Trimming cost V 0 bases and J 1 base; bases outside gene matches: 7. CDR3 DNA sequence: TGTGCCAGCAGTGAAGCTATAAGCGGGACTAGCGGCACAGATACGCAGTATTTT. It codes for CASSEAISGTSGTDTQYF.

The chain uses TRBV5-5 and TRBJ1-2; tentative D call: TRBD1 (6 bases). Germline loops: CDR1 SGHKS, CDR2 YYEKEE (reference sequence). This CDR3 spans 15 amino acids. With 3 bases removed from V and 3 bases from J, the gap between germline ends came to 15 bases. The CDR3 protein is CASSSTGRVDYGYTF. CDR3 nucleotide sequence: TGTGCCAGCAGCTCAACAGGGCGGGTAGACTATGGCTACACCTTC. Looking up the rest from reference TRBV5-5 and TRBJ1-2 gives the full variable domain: DAGVTQSPTHLIKTRGQQVTLRCSPISGHKSVSWYQQVLGQGPQFIFQYYEKEERGRGNFPDRFSARQFPNYSSELNVNALLLGDSALYLCASSSTGRVDYGYTFGSGTRLTVV.

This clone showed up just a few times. The CDR3 region has the DNA TGTGCCAGTTCGACGGTCAACACTGAAGCTTTCTTT. Translating gives CASSTVNTEAFF. V gene TRBV5-6 combines with J gene TRBJ1-1; D gene unclear. CDR1 SGHDT and CDR2 YYEEEE come from the germline V gene. The V end lost 8 bases, the J end lost 2 bases, and 10 bases lay between the germline ends. This CDR3 has 12 residues. Using reference TRBV5-6 and TRBJ1-1 for the parts outside the CDR3, the full variable domain is DAGVTQSPTHLIKTRGQQVTLRCSPKSGHDTVSWYQQALGQGPQFIFQYYEEEERQRGNFPDRFSGHQFPNYSSELNVNALLLGDSALYLCASSTVNTEAFFGQGTRLTVV.

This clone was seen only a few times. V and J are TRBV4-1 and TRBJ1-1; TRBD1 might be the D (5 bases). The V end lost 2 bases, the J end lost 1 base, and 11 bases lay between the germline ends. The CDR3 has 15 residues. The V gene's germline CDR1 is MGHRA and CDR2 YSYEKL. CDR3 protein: CASSQWGSANTEAFF. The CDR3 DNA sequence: TGCGCCAGCAGCCAATGGGGGTCTGCGAACACTGAAGCTTTCTTT.

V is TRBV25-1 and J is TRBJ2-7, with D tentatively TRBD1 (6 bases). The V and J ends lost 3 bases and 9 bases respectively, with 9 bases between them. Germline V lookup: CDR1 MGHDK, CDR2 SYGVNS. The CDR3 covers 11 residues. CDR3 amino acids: CASSDPTGQYF. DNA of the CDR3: TGTGCCAGCAGTGACCCGACAGGGCAGTACTTC.

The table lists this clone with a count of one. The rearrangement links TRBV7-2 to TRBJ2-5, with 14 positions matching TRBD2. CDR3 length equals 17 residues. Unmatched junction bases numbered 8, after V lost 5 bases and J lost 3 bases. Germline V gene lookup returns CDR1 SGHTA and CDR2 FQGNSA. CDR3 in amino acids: CASSRSLTSGREETQYF. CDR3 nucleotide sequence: TGTGCCAGCAGCCGTTCACTGACTAGCGGGAGGGAAGAGACCCAGTACTTC. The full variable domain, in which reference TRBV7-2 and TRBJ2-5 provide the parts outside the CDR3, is GAGVSQSPSNKVTEKGKDVELRCDPISGHTALYWYRQSLGQGLEFLIYFQGNSAPDKSGLPSDRFSAERTGGSVSTLTIQRTQQEDSAVYLCASSRSLTSGREETQYFGPGTRLLVL.

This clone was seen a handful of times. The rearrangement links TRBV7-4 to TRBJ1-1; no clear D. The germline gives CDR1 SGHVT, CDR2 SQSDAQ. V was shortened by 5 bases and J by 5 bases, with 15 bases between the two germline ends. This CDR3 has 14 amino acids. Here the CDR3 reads CASSPSGRRTEAFF. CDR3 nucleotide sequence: TGTGCCAGCAGCCCTTCCGGTAGGAGGACTGAAGCTTTCTTT. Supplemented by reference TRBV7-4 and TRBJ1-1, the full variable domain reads GAGVSQSPRYKVAKRGRDVALRCDSISGHVTLYWYRQTLGQGSEVLTYSQSDAQRDKSGRPSGRFSAERPERSVSTLKIQRTEQGDSAVYLCASSPSGRRTEAFFGQGTRLTVV.

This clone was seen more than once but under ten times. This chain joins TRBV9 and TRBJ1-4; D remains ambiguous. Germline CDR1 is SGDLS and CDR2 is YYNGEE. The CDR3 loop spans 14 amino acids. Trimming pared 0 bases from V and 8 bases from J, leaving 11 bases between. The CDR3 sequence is CASSVGSGWEKLFF. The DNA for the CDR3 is TGTGCCAGCAGCGTAGGGTCGGGATGGGAAAAACTGTTTTTT.

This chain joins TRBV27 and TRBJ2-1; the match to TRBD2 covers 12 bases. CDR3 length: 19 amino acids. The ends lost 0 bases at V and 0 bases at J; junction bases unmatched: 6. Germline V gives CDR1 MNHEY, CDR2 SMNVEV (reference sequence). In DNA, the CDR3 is TGTGCCAGCAGTTTATCGCTAGCGGGAGGGCCTGGCTCCTACAATGAGCAGTTCTTC. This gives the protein CASSLSLAGGPGSYNEQFF.

CDR3 protein: CASSLSLGHSNQPQHF. In nucleotides, the CDR3 is TGTGCCAGCAGTTTAAGTTTGGGCCACAGCAATCAGCCCCAGCATTTT. This chain links TRBV28 with TRBJ1-5, with no clear D. V lost 2 bases and J 1 base, leaving 12 bases between the germline ends. The CDR3 covers 16 residues. Germline loops: CDR1 MDHEN, CDR2 SYDVKM.

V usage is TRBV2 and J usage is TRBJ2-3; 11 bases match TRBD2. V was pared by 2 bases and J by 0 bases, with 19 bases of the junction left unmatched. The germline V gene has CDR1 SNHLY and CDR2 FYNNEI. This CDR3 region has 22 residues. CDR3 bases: TGTGCCAGCAGTGAAATTCGAATCGAGTGGCTAGCGGGAGGCCCTAGCACAGATACGCAGTATTTT. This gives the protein CASSEIRIEWLAGGPSTDTQYF.

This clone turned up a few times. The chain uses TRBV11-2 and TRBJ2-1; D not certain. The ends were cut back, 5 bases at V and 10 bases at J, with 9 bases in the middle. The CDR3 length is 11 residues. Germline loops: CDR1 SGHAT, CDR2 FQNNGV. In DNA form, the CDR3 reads TGTGCCAGCAGCCCCCTGTGGGAGCAGTTCTTC. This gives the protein CASSPLWEQFF. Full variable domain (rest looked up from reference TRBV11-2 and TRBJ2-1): EAGVAQSPRYKIIEKRQSVAFWCNPISGHATLYWYQQILGQGPKLLIQFQNNGVVDDSQLPKDRFSAERLKGVDSTLKIQPAKLEDSAVYLCASSPLWEQFFGPGTRLTVL.

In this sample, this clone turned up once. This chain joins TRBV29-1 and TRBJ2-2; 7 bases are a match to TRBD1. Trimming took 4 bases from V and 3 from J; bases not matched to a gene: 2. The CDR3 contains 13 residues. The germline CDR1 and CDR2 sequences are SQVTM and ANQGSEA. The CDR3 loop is CSVGQGYTGELFF. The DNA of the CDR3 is TGCAGCGTTGGACAGGGCTACACCGGGGAGCTGTTTTTT.

The CDR3 DNA follows: TGTGCTAGTGGTCCCCGGCAGGGCGGGGAGCTGTTTTTT. It codes for CASGPRQGGELFF. V is TRBV12-5 and J is TRBJ2-2, with a weak D call TRBD1 (5 bases). Deletions cut 5 bases from V and 7 bases from J, with 11 bases between. This CDR3 is built from 13 residues. Germline V gene lookup returns CDR1 LGHNT and CDR2 FRNRAP.

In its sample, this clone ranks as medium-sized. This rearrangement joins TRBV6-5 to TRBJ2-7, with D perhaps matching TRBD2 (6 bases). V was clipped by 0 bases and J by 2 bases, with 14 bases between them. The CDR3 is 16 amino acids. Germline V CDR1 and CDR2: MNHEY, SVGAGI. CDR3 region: CASSYSMGEVAYEQYF. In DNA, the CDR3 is TGTGCCAGCAGTTACTCGATGGGGGAGGTCGCCTACGAGCAGTACTTC.

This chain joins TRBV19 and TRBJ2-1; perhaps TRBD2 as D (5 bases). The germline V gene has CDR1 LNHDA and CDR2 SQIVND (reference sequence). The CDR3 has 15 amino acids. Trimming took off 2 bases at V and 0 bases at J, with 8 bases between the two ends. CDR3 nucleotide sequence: TGTGCCAGTAGTATACTGGGGAGCTCCTACAATGAGCAGTTCTTC. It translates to CASSILGSSYNEQFF.